Listed below are T cell receptor beta chains from one sample, sequenced in a study of human T cells and chemical hapten exposure. TCRdb fed the RACE reads into MiXCR, producing one record per CDR3 protein. This sample has about 80,000 distinct CDR3 sequences, with approximately 14% found just once. The specimen was whole blood, collected in connection with sensitization to the hapten diphenylcyclopropenone (DPC). The receptors derive from a woman aged 45 to 65 with alopecia areata. Some clones in this sample may be carry-over from other donors' samples. CDR3s include the opening cysteine and the closing phenylalanine or tryptophan. Fields, in order: D gene, V gene, clone size, J gene, CDR3 DNA, CDR3 protein. A D gene is named only where the DNA matches it firmly. Not every row has a clone size; where given, it reads once, few, many or a size class.

D: NA; V: TRBV9; size: NA; J: TRBJ2-1; DNA: TGTGCCAGCAGCGTTACTAGCACCTACAATGAGCAGTTCTTC; CDR3: CASSVTSTYNEQFF
D: NA; V: TRBV7-6; size: NA; J: TRBJ2-3; DNA: TGTGCCAGCAGCTTCTACAGCACAGATACGCAGTATTTT; CDR3: CASSFYSTDTQYF
D: TRBD2; V: TRBV7-9; size: NA; J: TRBJ2-1; DNA: TGTGCCAGCAGCTTACAGAGCGGGATTAGGAATGAGCAGTTCTTC; CDR3: CASSLQSGIRNEQFF
D: TRBD1; V: TRBV6-6; size: NA; J: TRBJ1-5; DNA: TGTGCCAGCAGCATACAGGGGTCTCAGCCCCAGCATTTT; CDR3: CASSIQGSQPQHF
D: NA; V: TRBV13; size: NA; J: TRBJ2-7; DNA: TGTGCCAGCAGCTTAAATCTCGGGGAAACCTACGAGCAGTACTTC; CDR3: CASSLNLGETYEQYF
D: TRBD1; V: TRBV12-3/TRBV12-4; size: NA; J: TRBJ1-2; DNA: TGTGCCAGCAGTCATCAACCGGGACAGGGGATCTCTGGCTACACCTTC; CDR3: CASSHQPGQGISGYTF
D: TRBD1; V: TRBV20-1; size: NA; J: TRBJ1-1; DNA: TGCAGTGCTCCGGACAGGGGGCCATACCCCTTTGAAGCTTTCTTT; CDR3: CSAPDRGPYPFEAFF
D: TRBD1; V: TRBV6-6; size: NA; J: TRBJ1-1; DNA: TGTGCCAGCAGTGATCACGCGGGGACAGCAAACACTGAAGCTTTCTTT; CDR3: CASSDHAGTANTEAFF
D: NA; V: TRBV28; size: NA; J: TRBJ1-4; DNA: TGTGCCAGCAGTTCTTCAGGGTTTAAGGAAAAACTGTTTTTT; CDR3: CASSSSGFKEKLFF
D: TRBD1; V: TRBV3-1; size: many; J: TRBJ1-1; DNA: TGTGCCAGCAGCCAGGGACAGGGGGGGACTGAAGCTTTCTTT; CDR3: CASSQGQGGTEAFF
D: TRBD2; V: TRBV13; size: many; J: TRBJ2-1; DNA: TGTGCCAGCAGCCCCCTTAGCGGGAGTTCCTACAATGAGCAGTTCTTC; CDR3: CASSPLSGSSYNEQFF
D: TRBD2; V: TRBV11-2; size: NA; J: TRBJ2-3; DNA: TGTGCCAGCAGCCATGGGGGGACTAGCGGCACAGATACGCAGTATTTT; CDR3: CASSHGGTSGTDTQYF
D: NA; V: TRBV29-1; size: NA; J: TRBJ1-4; DNA: TGCAGCGTTGAAGGGGGGCAAGGGGAAAAACTGTTTTTT; CDR3: CSVEGGQGEKLFF
D: TRBD2; V: TRBV20-1; size: NA; J: TRBJ2-7; DNA: TGCAGTGCTAGTTTAGCGGGAGGGCCAATTCAGGGCGAGCAGTACTTC; CDR3: CSASLAGGPIQGEQYF
D: NA; V: TRBV7-9; size: few; J: TRBJ2-1; DNA: TGTGCCAGCAGCTTTTCTCAGAGCTCCTACAATGAGCAGTTCTTC; CDR3: CASSFSQSSYNEQFF
D: NA; V: TRBV29-1; size: many; J: TRBJ1-3; DNA: TGCAGCGCCCGTGCCGGGGACGACACCATATATTTT; CDR3: CSARAGDDTIYF
D: NA; V: TRBV29-1; size: few; J: TRBJ1-3; DNA: TGCAGCGTTGGGGTCGGTGGAAACACCATATATTTT; CDR3: CSVGVGGNTIYF
D: NA; V: TRBV2; size: few; J: TRBJ1-5; DNA: TGTGCCAGCGATAAGGGTACCGGCAATCAGCCCCAGCATTTT; CDR3: CASDKGTGNQPQHF
D: NA; V: TRBV9; size: NA; J: TRBJ2-1; DNA: TGTGCCAGCAGCGTAGGAAGCCGTCAGGGGAGCTCCTACAATGAGCAGTTCTTC; CDR3: CASSVGSRQGSSYNEQFF
D: NA; V: TRBV20-1; size: NA; J: TRBJ1-1; DNA: TGCAGTGCTAGAGATTACAGACTGAACACTGAAGCTTTCTTT; CDR3: CSARDYRLNTEAFF
D: NA; V: TRBV20-1; size: NA; J: TRBJ2-6; DNA: TGCAGTGCCCGCTCCTCGCGTTGGCGGAGCTCTGGGGCCAACGTCCTGACTTTC; CDR3: CSARSSRWRSSGANVLTF
D: NA; V: TRBV4-3; size: few; J: TRBJ2-3; DNA: TGCGCCAGCAGCCTTCGACAGGGCACAGATACGCAGTATTTT; CDR3: CASSLRQGTDTQYF
D: TRBD1; V: TRBV5-5; size: NA; J: TRBJ1-3; DNA: TGTGCCAGCAGCTCTTCACTGGGACAGCGCTCTGGAAACACCATATATTTT; CDR3: CASSSSLGQRSGNTIYF
D: NA; V: TRBV20-1; size: NA; J: TRBJ1-1; DNA: TGCAGTGCCGAAGGGAGGGGGGGAGAGACTGAAGCTTTCTTT; CDR3: CSAEGRGGETEAFF
D: TRBD1; V: TRBV19; size: NA; J: TRBJ2-7; DNA: TGTGCCAGTAGTCGGCCGGGACAGAGCCTCTACGAGCAGTACTTC; CDR3: CASSRPGQSLYEQYF
D: NA; V: TRBV29-1; size: NA; J: TRBJ2-1; DNA: TGCAGCGTTGAAAGGACGGGAAGCGGTGAGCAGTTCTTC; CDR3: CSVERTGSGEQFF
D: TRBD2; V: TRBV7-9; size: many; J: TRBJ2-5; DNA: TGTGCCAGCAGCCCTGAGGCAGGTGCGGGAGGCCCAGAGACCCAGTACTTC; CDR3: CASSPEAGAGGPETQYF
D: NA; V: TRBV25-1; size: few; J: TRBJ2-7; DNA: TGTGCCAGTGGGGGGCCCAGGGAGCAGTACTTC; CDR3: CASGGPREQYF
D: NA; V: TRBV7-2; size: few; J: TRBJ2-1; DNA: TGTGCCAGCAGCCGCCCGGAGGGGGCCTACAATGAGCAGTTCTTC; CDR3: CASSRPEGAYNEQFF
D: TRBD2; V: TRBV29-1; size: NA; J: TRBJ2-3; DNA: TGCAGCGTGACTAGCGGGGTCACAGATACGCAGTATTTT; CDR3: CSVTSGVTDTQYF
D: TRBD2; V: TRBV29-1; size: NA; J: TRBJ2-1; DNA: TGCAGCGTGCTGGGACTACCCGCGGGAAATGAGCAGTTCTTC; CDR3: CSVLGLPAGNEQFF
D: NA; V: TRBV12-3/TRBV12-4; size: few; J: TRBJ2-5; DNA: TGTGCCAGCAGTATCTACCCGAGACAGGAGACCCAGTACTTC; CDR3: CASSIYPRQETQYF